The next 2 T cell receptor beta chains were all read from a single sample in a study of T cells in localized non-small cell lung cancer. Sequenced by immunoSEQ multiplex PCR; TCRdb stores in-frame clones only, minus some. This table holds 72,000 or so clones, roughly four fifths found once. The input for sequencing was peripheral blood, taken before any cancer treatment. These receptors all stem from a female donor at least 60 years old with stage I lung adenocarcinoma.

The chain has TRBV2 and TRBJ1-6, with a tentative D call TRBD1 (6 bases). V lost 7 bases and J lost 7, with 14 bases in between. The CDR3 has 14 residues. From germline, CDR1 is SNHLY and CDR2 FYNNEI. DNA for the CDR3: TGTGCCAGCATTCGGACAGCGGACAATTCACCCCTCCACTTT. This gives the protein CASIRTADNSPLHF.

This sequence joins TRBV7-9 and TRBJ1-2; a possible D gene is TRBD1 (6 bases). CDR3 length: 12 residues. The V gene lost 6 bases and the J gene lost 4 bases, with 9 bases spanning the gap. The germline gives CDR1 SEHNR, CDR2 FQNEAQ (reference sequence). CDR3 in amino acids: CASRQGFYGYTF. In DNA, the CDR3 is TGTGCCAGCAGACAGGGATTCTATGGCTACACCTTC.